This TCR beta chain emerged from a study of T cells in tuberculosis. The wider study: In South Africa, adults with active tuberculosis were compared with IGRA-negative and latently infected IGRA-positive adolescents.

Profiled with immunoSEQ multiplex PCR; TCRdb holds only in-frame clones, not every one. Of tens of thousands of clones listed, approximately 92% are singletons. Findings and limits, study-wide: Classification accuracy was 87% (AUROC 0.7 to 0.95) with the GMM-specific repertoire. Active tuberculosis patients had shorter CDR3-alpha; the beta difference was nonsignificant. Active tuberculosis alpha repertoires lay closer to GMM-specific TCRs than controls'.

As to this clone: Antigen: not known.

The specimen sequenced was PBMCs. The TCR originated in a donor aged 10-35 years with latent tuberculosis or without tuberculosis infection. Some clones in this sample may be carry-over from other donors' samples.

CDR3 residues: CASSFPRQGAWYEQYF. The DNA of the CDR3 is TGTGCCAGCAGCTTTCCTCGACAGGGGGCTTGGTACGAGCAGTACTTC. The chain uses TRBV7-6 and TRBJ2-7; TRBD1 aligns across 10 bases. Trimming removed 3 bases from V and 4 bases from J; junction bases left unmatched: 9. This CDR3 has 16 amino acids. Germline V gives CDR1 SGHVS, CDR2 FNYEAQ.